This T cell receptor beta chain was documented in a study of Ad26.COV2.S vaccination and SARS-CoV-2 variants. As for this clone: What it binds is not known. The sample contains more than one DNA sequence encoding this CDR3.

Described treatment: roughly 19 received Ad26.COV2.S at low or high dose, single or two shots; about 5 received placebo; per-sample allocation not given. Sampling took place 63 days after the first vaccine or placebo injection. Profiling relied on immunoSEQ multiplex PCR, and the TCRdb table lists in-frame clones only, not all of them. The sample lists some 520,000 clones; approximately 88% were seen once. Germline CDR1 is SNHLY and CDR2 is FYNNEI. V gave up 4 bases and J gave up 1 base, with 4 bases separating them. This CDR3 has 12 amino acids. General study results and limits: CD8+ and CD4+ T cells specific for spike reportedly responded with substantial breadth after vaccination. Vaccinees showed greater spike-specific TCR breadth than placebo recipients. Estimates derived from TCR breadth and depth analyses may have underestimated total T cell responses.

The material sequenced was peripheral blood, taken in a trial of Ad26.COV2.S vaccine versus placebo. This clonotype originated in a person between 18 and 60 years old who received the Ad26.COV2.S COVID-19 vaccine or a placebo. The rearrangement links TRBV2 to TRBJ1-1; no definite D call. In DNA, the CDR3 is TGTGCCAGCAGTGCATCGAACACTGAAGCTTTCTTT. This encodes CASSASNTEAFF.